This T cell receptor beta chain was identified during a study of shared clonotypes between healthy human individuals (dated by TCRdb to 2020 to 2022). General notes on the study: A couple of women and a few men aged 18 to 49 years were included in the cohort. Leukapheresis yielded between about 0.94 and 8.9 billion PBMCs per donor. Per donor, three plates each were used for CD4 naive and CD4 memory, two for CD8 naive, and one for CD8 memory. Blood TCR repertoires of roughly five healthy adults were deeply sequenced to estimate repertoire size and the extent of clonotype sharing between individuals. Libraries were prepared and TCR repertoires were sequenced by different laboratories using diverse techniques, in order to increase sequencing depth and limit assay-specific biases. Findings and caveats that apply to the study as a whole: Compared with non-shared clonotypes, the clonotypes found in all four sorted-subset donors had higher generation probabilities. Naive subsets generally had larger estimated clonotype richness than memory subsets did. Based on pairwise subsampling, the degree of clonotype sharing among donors was expected to be affected by sequencing depth. Only blood was sampled, and tissue TCR repertoires likely differ from those in blood. Across a handful of donors, approximately 4.6% of naive CD4, 3% to 4% of naive CD8, roughly 2.3% of memory CD4, and roughly 0.41% of memory CD8 clonotypes were shared. Even with the large sequencing depth, rarefaction of the sorted-subset datasets indicated that sequencing was incomplete. The small number of donors limited the genetic and exposure-history diversity represented.

Via the germline V gene (reference sequence), CDR1 is GTSNPN and CDR2 SVGIG. Unmatched junction bases come to 4, with V trimmed by 5 bases and J by 4 bases. There are 13 amino acids in the CDR3, from cysteine to phenylalanine inclusive. Only the CDR3 region is kept as DNA, spanning 39 bases read in frame from base 1. As for this clone: It lacks a known antigen. Per-base quality was not reported, and no clone a single base away is much larger than it.

TCR CDR3 regions were amplified from genomic DNA by multiplex PCR using the deep immunoSEQ assay. Genomic DNA extracted from each cell subset was distributed evenly over all wells of several immunoSEQ 96-well plates, and each plate served as one replicate. Each replicate PCR for sorted subsets received roughly 0.2 ug genomic DNA, equal to about 30,000 T cell genomes. Purified libraries were measured with a Qubit 3.0 fluorometer, size-checked on a Bioanalyzer 2100, and measured again with the KAPA Library Quantification kit. Each immunoSEQ 96-well plate was sequenced on its own single-read 150-cycle Illumina NextSeq 550 flow cell. The study's own analysis went as follows. Because the immunoSEQ output included only junctional sequences and no quality scores, the filtering could not be the same as the filtering used for full-length reads. To assign V/J genes and CDR3, sequences were annotated against IMGT germline references using PyIR, a Python wrapper for IgBLAST v1.9. Any read was removed if the V/J assignment was weak (E-value above 1e-6), the CDR3 was missing, or the read contained stop codons, out-of-frame junctions, or ambiguous translated residues. V3J clonotypes were defined by identical inferred V gene, J gene, and CDR3 amino acid sequence. To compute the percentage overlap between repertoires, the number of shared unique clonotypes was divided by the size of the smaller repertoire. RTK rarefaction, the Chao1 estimator, and Recon v2.1 estimates of unobserved clonotypes were used to assess repertoire richness. For all TCRbeta clonotypes obtained by the gDNA method from a few donors, generation probabilities were computed with OLGA. This is the immuneACCESS table as TCRdb keeps it, with only in-frame sequences that have V and J called. A part of the clones is gone; compared with another copy, unresolved V genes explain less than half, and the rest is unexplained. The V and J calls and the clone size are those of that table, but D and trimming were determined from the DNA. Counted in this sample were approximately 980,000 clones; over 60% of them appeared once. The ten largest account for over 1.3% of the sample.

The donors were healthy, HIV-negative adults who had no recently reported acute infections or vaccinations. All donors were Caucasian adults living in Nashville, Tennessee, USA. Magnetic negative selection was used to enrich CD4+ T cells, after which naive cells were positively selected on CD45RA and the negative fraction became the memory subset. Blood was collected by leukapheresis, and PBMCs were isolated by Ficoll-Histopaque density gradient centrifugation and then cryopreserved in liquid nitrogen vapor phase. Analytical flow cytometry was used to check the purity and quantity of each magnetically sorted T cell population. Genomic DNA was isolated from every sorted fraction and measured by UV absorbance on a Nanodrop 2000c.

The chain couples TRBV30 to TRBJ2-7; 11 bases in the junction line up with TRBD1. The receptor's source is a man between 18 and 35 years old in good health. The sample taken for sequencing was memory CD4+ T cells sorted from blood. Per the publication, the cell subset or site label means: CD45RA-negative fraction. This receptor has the CDR3 CAWEGTGGYEQYF. The nucleotide sequence reads as follows: TGTGCCTGGGAGGGGACAGGGGGGTACGAGCAGTACTTC.